This TCR beta chain was obtained from a study of CD8+ T cells in alopecia areata. There are 12 residues in the CDR3. Germline V gene lookup returns CDR1 NSQYPW and CDR2 LRSPGD (reference sequence). RNA extraction and reverse transcription yielded cDNA as sequencing template. Using immunoSEQ multiplex PCR, the repertoire was profiled, and TCRdb retains in-frame clones only, with some absent. The sample contains around 110,000 clones, none of them singletons. This clone was observed many times. Mouse gene names and germline throughout. The sequenced fragment ends 4 residues before the CDR3 boundary, so the rest is inferred from the germline J gene.

V and J are TRBV1 and TRBJ2-7; a possible D gene is TRBD1 (6 bases). Sequencing was done on a sample of lesional skin. This receptor was taken from a C3H/HeJ mouse with alopecia areata. The MHC haplotype recorded for the strain is H2-k. The CDR3 DNA, read in part, is TGCACCTGCAGTGTACAGGGAGAT. This gives the protein CTCSVQGD. The CDR3, in full, reads CTCSVQGDEQYF.